Following are 23 T cell receptor beta chains from one sample sequenced in a study of early stage breast cancer tumors. TCRdb's table, derived via immunoSEQ multiplex PCR, lists solely in-frame clones and lacks some. Of under 20,000 clones listed, 80% to 90% were seen once; the top ten hold approximately 2%. The material sequenced was blood. These receptors came from a person aged 65 to 85 with breast cancer.

V gene TRBV7-2 combines with J gene TRBJ1-5, with 7 nucleotides matching TRBD1. Unmatched junction bases numbered 10, after V lost 3 bases and J lost 5 bases. Germline CDR1 and CDR2: SGHTA and FQGNSA. This CDR3 contains 16 residues. Here the CDR3 reads CASSFYHTGVHQPQHF. Written as DNA, the CDR3 is TGTGCCAGCAGCTTTTACCATACAGGGGTACATCAGCCCCAGCATTTT.

The J gene is TRBJ2-5, the V gene TRBV15; D might be TRBD2 (5 bases). Trimming removed 3 bases from V and 1 base from J, with 9 bases in between. The length of the CDR3 is 14 residues. Germline V gene data show CDR1 as LNHNV and CDR2 as YYDKDF (reference sequence). The DNA for the CDR3 is TGTGCCACCAGCAGCGGACTGACCCAAGAGACCCAGTACTTC. The encoded protein is CATSSGLTQETQYF.

The chain has TRBV19 and TRBJ1-3, with D hard to call. The CDR3 runs to 13 residues. V lost 5 bases and J lost 8, with 13 bases in between. The germline V gene encodes CDR1 LNHDA and CDR2 SQIVND (reference sequence). CDR3 sequence reads: CASSLAGWDTIYF. In DNA form, the CDR3 reads TGTGCCAGTAGTCTGGCAGGTTGGGACACCATATATTTT.

The chain is built from TRBV7-8 and TRBJ1-1, with D possibly TRBD1 on 5 matching bases. Trimming removed 5 bases at V and 4 bases at J, with 14 bases between. This CDR3 comprises 14 residues. Germline CDR1 reads SGHVS; CDR2 reads FQNEAQ. DNA for the CDR3: TGTGCCAGCAGCCGAGATCAGGGAAGCACTGAAGCTTTCTTT. This gives the protein CASSRDQGSTEAFF.

This clone was detected once. The rearrangement joins TRBV5-4 to TRBJ2-1, with TRBD1 matching over 8 bases. Trimming removed 3 bases from V and 6 bases from J; junction bases left unmatched: 5. Germline V gene sequence: CDR1 SGHNT, CDR2 YYREEE (reference sequence). CDR3 size: 14 residues. CDR3 DNA sequence: TGTGCCAGCAGCTGGGACAGGAACTCCAATGAGCAGTTCTTC. It encodes CASSWDRNSNEQFF. The full variable domain, its missing parts supplied by reference TRBV5-4 and TRBJ2-1, is ETGVTQSPTHLIKTRGQQVTLRCSSQSGHNTVSWYQQALGQGPQFIFQYYREEENGRGNFPPRFSGLQFPNYSSELNVNALELDDSALYLCASSWDRNSNEQFFGPGTRLTVL.

The V gene is TRBV6-5, the J gene TRBJ2-7, with TRBD1 matching over 9 bases. CDR3 length: 15 residues. Germline values: CDR1 MNHEY, CDR2 SVGAGI. The V gene end was trimmed by 6 bases and the J gene end by 4 bases; junction bases not matched to a gene: 10. The CDR3 DNA reads as TGTGCCAGCAGCGCTACAGGGGGCGCAGTGTACGAGCAGTACTTC. As protein: CASSATGGAVYEQYF.

This chain links TRBV7-8 with TRBJ2-7; 11 bases are shared with TRBD1. The trim removed 3 bases at V and 4 bases at J, leaving 2 bases unmatched. From germline, CDR1 is SGHVS and CDR2 FQNEAQ. The CDR3 runs 14 residues. The CDR3 DNA follows: TGTGCCAGCAGCTTTGGGGACAGGGGGTACGAGCAGTACTTC. It specifies CASSFGDRGYEQYF.

This chain connects TRBV2 to TRBJ1-5; perhaps TRBD1 as D (6 bases). This CDR3 region has 14 residues. Trimming shortened V by 9 bases and J by 7 bases, and 19 bases separated the two germline ends. CDR1 and CDR2 (germline): SNHLY, FYNNEI. As DNA, the CDR3 is TGTGCCAGTTCATCCGGGACAATGGGACAGCCCCAGCATTTT. This sequence encodes CASSSGTMGQPQHF.

In DNA, the CDR3 is TGTGCCAGCAGCTTCCGGGACAACTCCTACAATGAGCAGTTCTTC. It encodes CASSFRDNSYNEQFF. V is TRBV7-8 and J is TRBJ2-1; the D gene is possibly TRBD1 (6 bases). This CDR3 contains 15 residues. Germline V gene data show CDR1 as SGHVS and CDR2 as FQNEAQ. Deletions cut 3 bases from V and 0 bases from J, with 9 bases between.

V usage is TRBV9 and J usage is TRBJ1-5; 8 bases agree with TRBD1. The germline V gene has CDR1 SGDLS and CDR2 YYNGEE. V lost 4 bases to trimming and J lost 7 bases; unmatched junction nucleotides: 10. The CDR3 totals 15 residues. In DNA form, the CDR3 reads TGTGCCAGCAGCCTAAGCGGACAGGGAGGACAGCCCCAGCATTTT. Amino acid sequence: CASSLSGQGGQPQHF.

This clone was seen only once. The chain uses TRBV5-4 and TRBJ2-2, with D perhaps TRBD1 (6 bases). Trimming cost V 3 bases and J 1 base, with 16 bases left between them. The CDR3 contains 17 residues. Germline V gene data show CDR1 as SGHNT and CDR2 as YYREEE (reference sequence). The CDR3 DNA reads as TGTGCCAGCAGCTCTTTTGGTCAGGGGAGGAACACCGGGGAGCTGTTTTTT. It yields the protein CASSSFGQGRNTGELFF. Drawing the rest from reference TRBV5-4 and TRBJ2-2, the complete variable domain is ETGVTQSPTHLIKTRGQQVTLRCSSQSGHNTVSWYQQALGQGPQFIFQYYREEENGRGNFPPRFSGLQFPNYSSELNVNALELDDSALYLCASSSFGQGRNTGELFFGEGSRLTVL.

J is TRBJ1-6 and V is TRBV11-2; D might be TRBD1 (6 bases). Germline lookup yields CDR1 SGHAT and CDR2 FQNNGV. CDR3 size: 14 residues. V shed 5 bases and J shed 7 bases, with 12 bases lying between them. CDR3 coding DNA: TGTGCCAGCAGCGAACAGGGTGGGAATTCACCCCTCCACTTT. This sequence encodes CASSEQGGNSPLHF.

The chain has TRBV6-5 and TRBJ1-2, with 7 bases matching TRBD1. Germline V CDR1 and CDR2: MNHEY, SVGAGI. V lost 6 bases and J lost 9; bases outside the gene matches: 13. The CDR3 is 14 amino acids. CDR3: CASSPRDSLRSYTF. DNA of the CDR3: TGTGCCAGCAGCCCCAGGGACAGCCTAAGGAGCTACACCTTC.

In DNA, the CDR3 is TGTGCCAGTAGTGACGGGACAGCGTACAATGAGCAGTTCTTC. Translated: CASSDGTAYNEQFF. The chain employs TRBV19 and TRBJ2-1; 7 nucleotides match TRBD1. CDR3 length: 14 residues. CDR1 is LNHDA and CDR2 is SQIVND in the germline V gene (reference sequence). Trimming cost V 5 bases and J 4 bases; bases outside gene matches: 5.

This chain links TRBV6-4 with TRBJ2-3; 9 bases line up with TRBD2. The CDR3 has 15 residues. Trimming at V came to 4 bases and at J to 3 bases, leaving 5 bases not matched to a gene. CDR1 and CDR2 (germline): MRHNA, SNTAGT. The CDR3 protein is CASSAGTSRTDTQYF. Here the CDR3 DNA reads TGTGCCAGCAGTGCCGGGACTAGCCGAACAGATACGCAGTATTTT.

The V call is TRBV19, the J call TRBJ1-2, with D possibly TRBD1 on 5 matching bases. The CDR3 has 12 residues. Trimming removed 11 bases at V and 4 bases at J, with 14 bases between. Germline V gives CDR1 LNHDA, CDR2 SQIVND (reference sequence). In DNA, the CDR3 is TGTGCCTCTAAGGGGTCCGGCTATGGCTACACCTTC. Its protein product is CASKGSGYGYTF.

The genes are TRBV7-7 and TRBJ2-3, with 7 bases lining up with TRBD1. CDR1 and CDR2 (germline): SSHAT, FNYEAQ (reference sequence). The CDR3 spans 15 residues. Trimming at V came to 6 bases and at J to 0 bases, leaving 6 bases not matched to a gene. The CDR3: CASSPGQESTDTQYF. The CDR3 DNA reads as TGTGCCAGCAGTCCCGGACAGGAAAGCACAGATACGCAGTATTTT.

This clone has just a few counts. The chain carries TRBV9 and TRBJ2-7; no firm D call. The germline V gene encodes CDR1 SGDLS and CDR2 YYNGEE. Trimming stripped 0 bases from V and 0 bases from J, with 13 bases between. This CDR3 comprises 16 residues. The CDR3 region is CASSVGEEASSYEQYF. The CDR3 coding sequence is TGTGCCAGCAGCGTAGGCGAAGAGGCCAGCTCCTACGAGCAGTACTTC.

This chain links TRBV6-5 with TRBJ2-2, with 7 bases that match TRBD2. With V trimmed by 7 bases and J by 0 bases, 2 bases remained unmatched. CDR3 length: 14 amino acids. Germline V gives CDR1 MNHEY, CDR2 SVGAGI. CDR3 sequence reads: CASKGLANTGELFF. CDR3 nucleotide sequence: TGTGCCAGCAAAGGACTAGCGAACACCGGGGAGCTGTTTTTT.

The V gene is TRBV29-1, the J gene TRBJ1-1, with 7 positions matching TRBD1. The CDR3 runs to 15 residues. Germline trimming cut 7 bases from V and 1 base from J; bases unmatched to any gene: 12. Per germline, CDR1 SQVTM and CDR2 ANQGSEA. The CDR3 region has the DNA TGCAGCGCCCGAGTTAGGGGACAGAAGAACACTGAAGCTTTCTTT. Translation: CSARVRGQKNTEAFF.

The chain is built from TRBV28 and TRBJ2-3; perhaps TRBD1 as D (5 bases). The V end was cut by 7 bases, the J end by 1 base, with 15 bases between. CDR1 is MDHEN and CDR2 is SYDVKM in the germline V gene. CDR3 length: 15 amino acids. The CDR3 loop reads CASNSQGSGTDTQYF. The CDR3 nucleotides read TGTGCCAGCAATTCCCAGGGTTCTGGCACAGATACGCAGTATTTT.

This chain connects TRBV5-1 to TRBJ2-5; 13 bases are a match to TRBD2. Losses at the gene ends were 4 bases for V and 5 bases for J; bases not matched to a gene: 8. The germline V gene has CDR1 SGHRS and CDR2 YFSETQ. The CDR3 is 16 amino acids. CDR3 nucleotides: TGCGCCAGCAGCACTAGCGGGGGGGCAGGATTGGAGACCCAGTACTTC. This translates into CASSTSGGAGLETQYF.

This chain links TRBV6-1 with TRBJ1-4; 8 bases fit TRBD1. After removal of 8 bases from V and 7 bases from J, the junction contained 6 bases not matched to a gene. The germline V gene has CDR1 MNHNS and CDR2 SASEGT. This CDR3 comprises 13 residues. This chain's CDR3 is CASEITGGEKLFF. The DNA for the CDR3 is TGTGCCAGCGAAATAACAGGGGGTGAAAAACTGTTTTTT.